Listed below are T cell receptor beta chains from one sample, sequenced in a study of T cell changes during pregnancy in multiple sclerosis. Produced via immunoSEQ multiplex PCR; TCRdb's table is partial and in-frame only. The sample lists tens of thousands of clones; about 94% were seen once. The input for sequencing was CD8+ T cells from peripheral blood mononuclear cells, taken after pregnancy. The source of these receptors is a female donor with multiple sclerosis, enrolled in a pregnancy study. Both conserved end residues are part of each CDR3. The D gene is left open where the match is weak. Expanded clones are given a class, and other clones once, few, many or no size at all.

cdr3_length j_call clone_size v_call d_call cdr3_aa cdr3_nt
15 TRBJ1-1 once TRBV4-2 TRBD1 CASSQPTPGGGRAFF TGTGCCAGCAGCCAGCCCACTCCAGGGGGCGGGCGCGCTTTCTTT
15 TRBJ2-3 . TRBV5-1 . CASSFGAQGADTQYF TGCGCCAGCAGCTTTGGGGCCCAAGGGGCAGATACGCAGTATTTT
12 TRBJ1-2 once TRBV10-2 TRBD1 CASLGGSYGYTF TGCGCCAGCCTAGGGGGCTCCTATGGCTACACCTTC
13 TRBJ2-7 . TRBV4-1 TRBD1 CASGQGGNYEQYF TGCGCCAGTGGACAGGGTGGGAACTACGAGCAGTACTTC
14 TRBJ2-7 . TRBV7-9 TRBD1 CASSSRQGAYEQYF TGTGCCAGCAGCTCTAGACAGGGGGCCTACGAGCAGTACTTC
17 TRBJ2-7 . TRBV5-1 TRBD2 CASSPGTSGINFYEQYF TGCGCCAGCAGCCCAGGGACTAGCGGGATCAATTTTTACGAGCAGTACTTC
15 TRBJ2-1 . TRBV9 TRBD2 CASSVAEAGGNEQFF TGTGCCAGCAGCGTAGCCGAAGCGGGAGGCAATGAGCAGTTCTTC
13 TRBJ1-2 once TRBV9 TRBD1 CASSIQGNYGYTF TGTGCCAGCAGCATACAGGGGAACTATGGCTACACCTTC
14 TRBJ1-1 . TRBV7-9 TRBD1 CASSPTGLNTEAFF TGTGCCAGCAGCCCGACAGGGCTGAACACTGAAGCTTTCTTT
14 TRBJ1-5 . TRBV19 . CASRGVWGSQPQHF TGTGCCAGTAGAGGGGTTTGGGGCAGTCAGCCCCAGCATTTT
13 TRBJ2-7 . TRBV27 . CASSYRAPYEQYF TGTGCCAGCAGCTACAGGGCTCCCTACGAGCAGTACTTC
16 TRBJ1-2 once TRBV7-3 . CASSLTPGDYPYGYTF TGTGCCAGCAGCTTAACCCCGGGAGACTACCCCTATGGCTACACCTTC
13 TRBJ2-1 . TRBV5-1 . CASSFAGYNEQFF TGCGCCAGCAGCTTCGCGGGATACAATGAGCAGTTCTTC
15 TRBJ2-1 . TRBV27 TRBD2 CASSLRLAGDNEQFF TGTGCCAGCAGTCTCCGACTAGCGGGAGACAATGAGCAGTTCTTC
15 TRBJ1-1 . TRBV7-9 . CASSLAAGENTEAFF TGTGCCAGCAGCTTAGCGGCCGGAGAGAACACTGAAGCTTTCTTT
16 TRBJ2-5 . TRBV10-1 TRBD1 CASSESGTGSEETQYF TGCGCCAGCAGTGAGTCCGGGACAGGGTCCGAAGAGACCCAGTACTTC
18 TRBJ2-2 few TRBV4-3 TRBD2 CASSQDGLAGGDTGELFF TGCGCCAGCAGCCAAGACGGACTAGCGGGAGGGGACACCGGGGAGCTGTTTTTT
18 TRBJ2-1 . TRBV28 TRBD2 CASIMSLAGVTTPNEQFF TGTGCCAGCATTATGAGTCTAGCGGGAGTAACTACCCCCAATGAGCAGTTCTTC
14 TRBJ1-2 . TRBV5-6 . CASSLDAGMHGYTF TGTGCCAGCAGCTTGGATGCAGGGATGCATGGCTACACCTTC
13 TRBJ2-7 . TRBV5-6 . CASSYRDNYEQYF TGTGCCAGCAGCTACCGGGATAACTACGAGCAGTACTTC
17 TRBJ2-1 . TRBV9 TRBD2 CASSQSGLAGLYNEQFF TGTGCCAGCAGCCAATCGGGACTAGCGGGCCTCTACAATGAGCAGTTCTTC
14 TRBJ1-5 . TRBV6-6 . CASREGHSNQPQHF TGTGCCAGCAGGGAGGGTCATAGCAATCAGCCCCAGCATTTT
16 TRBJ1-3 . TRBV4-2 . CASSQDLGGSGNTIYF TGTGCCAGCAGCCAAGATCTAGGGGGATCTGGAAACACCATATATTTT
12 TRBJ1-2 . TRBV19 TRBD1 CASTQGANGYTF TGTGCCAGTACTCAGGGGGCTAATGGCTACACCTTC
16 TRBJ2-3 . TRBV5-6 . CASSLQTTYSTDTQYF TGTGCCAGCAGCTTACAGACCACTTACTCCACAGATACGCAGTATTTT
15 TRBJ1-2 . TRBV7-9 TRBD1 CASSPTDRGTEGYTF TGTGCCAGCAGCCCAACGGACAGGGGGACGGAAGGCTACACCTTC
15 TRBJ1-5 . TRBV19 . CASIISSLSNQPQHF TGTGCCAGTATAATCAGTTCCCTTAGCAATCAGCCCCAGCATTTT
14 TRBJ1-5 . TRBV27 . CASSLQGAGQPQHF TGTGCCAGCAGTTTACAGGGTGCAGGTCAGCCCCAGCATTTT
16 TRBJ2-1 . TRBV27 . CASSSMGADRLRGQFF TGTGCCAGCAGTTCTATGGGGGCCGATCGCCTTCGGGGGCAGTTCTTC
14 TRBJ2-7 . TRBV6-5 TRBD2 CASTRLAGAGEQYF TGTGCCAGCACACGACTAGCGGGAGCTGGCGAGCAGTACTTC
15 TRBJ1-1 . TRBV6-5 . CASPKLVGPSTEAFF TGTGCCAGCCCAAAACTCGTGGGCCCCAGCACTGAAGCTTTCTTT
14 TRBJ2-7 . TRBV2 TRBD2 CASSAPSGAYEQYF TGTGCCAGCAGTGCACCTAGCGGAGCTTACGAGCAGTACTTC
14 TRBJ2-7 . TRBV2 TRBD2 CASSTLADSYEQYF TGTGCCAGCAGCACCCTAGCGGACTCCTACGAGCAGTACTTC
15 TRBJ1-4 . TRBV11-3 . CASSLRLRKNEKLFF TGTGCCAGCAGCTTACGACTGAGAAAGAATGAAAAACTGTTTTTT
14 TRBJ2-7 once TRBV27 . CASSLLGASYEQYF TGTGCCAGCAGTTTATTGGGAGCCTCCTACGAGCAGTACTTC
14 TRBJ1-1 . TRBV4-3 . CASSQDGGNTEAFF TGCGCCAGCAGCCAAGATGGCGGCAACACTGAAGCTTTCTTT
16 TRBJ2-1 . TRBV2 . CASSGDLDREHNEQFF TGTGCCAGCAGTGGGGATCTCGATCGGGAGCACAATGAGCAGTTCTTC
15 TRBJ2-7 . TRBV27 TRBD2 CASSPLAGPSYEQYF TGTGCCAGCAGTCCTCTAGCGGGACCTTCCTACGAGCAGTACTTC
14 TRBJ2-7 . TRBV4-1 . CASSQGGRAYEQYF TGCGCCAGCAGCCAAGGGGGCAGGGCCTACGAGCAGTACTTC
15 TRBJ2-7 . TRBV9 TRBD1 CASSAGTVSSYEQYF TGTGCCAGCAGCGCCGGGACAGTGTCCTCCTACGAGCAGTACTTC
17 TRBJ2-7 . TRBV6-1 . CASSDPTSTESSYEQYF TGTGCCAGCAGTGATCCTACAAGCACGGAGAGCTCCTACGAGCAGTACTTC
13 TRBJ1-2 . TRBV5-1 . CASSPGQLYGYTF TGCGCCAGCAGCCCCGGACAGCTTTATGGCTACACCTTC
14 TRBJ1-2 . TRBV14 . CASSLLAGGYGYTF TGTGCCAGCAGCCTCTTGGCCGGGGGCTATGGCTACACCTTC
16 TRBJ2-1 . TRBV28 TRBD2 CASSLGAGAGYNEQFF TGTGCCAGCAGTTTAGGAGCGGGAGCGGGATACAATGAGCAGTTCTTC
13 TRBJ2-7 . TRBV7-9 . CASSPVGFYEQYF TGTGCCAGCAGCCCAGTCGGGTTCTACGAGCAGTACTTC
15 TRBJ2-1 . TRBV7-8 . CASSQGLPSYNEQFF TGTGCCAGCAGCCAGGGACTCCCCTCCTACAATGAGCAGTTCTTC
12 TRBJ2-5 . TRBV6-1 TRBD1 CASIGDRETQYF TGTGCCAGCATAGGGGACAGAGAGACCCAGTACTTC
15 TRBJ2-1 . TRBV27 . CASSFPGLDNEEQFF TGTGCCAGCAGTTTTCCGGGACTCGACAATGAAGAGCAGTTCTTC
13 TRBJ2-7 . TRBV7-6 TRBD1 CASSLTGTYEQYF TGTGCCAGCAGCTTGACAGGGACCTACGAGCAGTACTTC